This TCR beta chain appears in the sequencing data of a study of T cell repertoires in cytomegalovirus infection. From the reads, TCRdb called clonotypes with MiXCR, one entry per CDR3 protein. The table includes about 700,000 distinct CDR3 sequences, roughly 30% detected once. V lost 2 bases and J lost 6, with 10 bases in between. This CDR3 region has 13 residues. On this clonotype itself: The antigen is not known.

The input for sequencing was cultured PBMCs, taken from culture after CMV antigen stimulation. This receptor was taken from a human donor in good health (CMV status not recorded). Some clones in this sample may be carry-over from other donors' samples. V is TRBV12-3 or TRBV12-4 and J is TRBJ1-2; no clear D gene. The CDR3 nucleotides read TGTGCCAGCAGTTTAACCCCGAGGAATGGCTACACCTTC. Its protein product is CASSLTPRNGYTF.